This T cell receptor beta chain was sequenced during a study of blood T cell repertoires in COVID-19. Study-wide background: Sites in the United States, Italy and Spain provided acute and convalescent COVID-19 samples. Sources were T cells, B-cell-depleted T cells, or PBMCs; the material itself was cDNA or gDNA.

The CDR3 has 14 amino acids. Trimming shortened V by 5 bases and J by 1 base, and 10 bases separated the two germline ends. CDR1 and CDR2 from the germline V gene are KGHDR and SFDVKD. Per the study methods: The authors estimated nucleated cell counts from reference gene primer amplification. Clones were sequenced by immunoSEQ multiplex PCR, and TCRdb holds only the in-frame ones, with some missing. From that table come the V and J calls and clone size; the DNA was used to work out D and trimming. The sample holds roughly 230,000 clones, over 75% seen once. The sequence came from a woman older than 75 with acute or convalescent COVID-19. The sequenced sample was peripheral blood. The J gene is TRBJ1-1, the V gene TRBV24-1, with a weak D call TRBD1 (5 bases). The CDR3 here is CATSASTENTEAFF. CDR3 bases: TGTGCCACCAGTGCCTCGACAGAGAACACTGAAGCTTTCTTT.